The 31 T cell receptor beta chains reported below all come from one sample, sequenced in a study of T-cell reconstitution after alpha-beta-depleted transplantation in children. Preparation of the TCRbeta library used unique molecular identifiers. TCRdb processed the PCR reads anew with MiXCR; each CDR3 protein has one entry. The sample has 230,000 or so distinct CDR3 sequences, roughly a tenth seen once. Sequencing was performed on PBMCs from the stem cell graft donor, taken from the stem cell graft. These TCRs come from a human donor who donated a stem cell graft to a child with SCID.

This clonotype was detected a few times. J is TRBJ1-2 and V is TRBV5-1; TRBD1 agrees at 10 bases. The germline gives CDR1 SGHRS, CDR2 YFSETQ. Germline trimming cut 4 bases from V and 8 bases from J; bases unmatched to any gene: 5. The CDR3 contains 13 residues. CDR3 in amino acids: CASSPDRGDGYTF. The CDR3 coding sequence is TGCGCCAGCAGCCCGGACAGGGGGGACGGCTACACCTTC.

This clonotype was counted ten times or more. The DNA of the CDR3 is TGCAGTGCTAGACAGATTCTGAACACTGAAGCTTTCTTT. Amino acids: CSARQILNTEAFF. This rearrangement joins TRBV20-1 to TRBJ1-1; D unclear. CDR3 size: 13 residues. The V end lost 2 bases, the J end lost 0 bases, and 7 bases lay between the germline ends. From germline, CDR1 is DFQATT and CDR2 SNEGSKA (reference sequence).

This clonotype was seen only a few times. CDR3 amino acids: CAVRTGEREKLFF. The CDR3 bases are TGTGCCGTACGGACAGGGGAGAGGGAAAAACTGTTTTTT. The V gene is TRBV7-8, the J gene TRBJ1-4; 9 bases are a match to TRBD1. V shed 11 bases and J 8 bases; nucleotides not matched to a gene: 9. Germline CDR1 SGHVS, CDR2 FQNEAQ. The length of the CDR3 is 13 residues.

There are many counts of this clonotype. The J gene is TRBJ2-1, the V gene TRBV6-1; D is undetermined. Germline assignment: CDR1 MNHNS and CDR2 SASEGT. V lost 7 bases, J lost 0 bases, and 13 bases lay in between. The CDR3 is 15 amino acids. The CDR3 coding sequence is TGTGCCAGCAATAGAGGATTTAGCTCCTACAATGAGCAGTTCTTC. Protein product: CASNRGFSSYNEQFF.

In its sample, this clonotype was seen many times. V and J are TRBV11-2 and TRBJ1-1; D remains ambiguous. Trimming pared 4 bases from V and 6 bases from J, leaving 18 bases between. Germline CDR1 reads SGHAT; CDR2 reads FQNNGV. The CDR3 spans 15 residues. This CDR3 is CASSSSGYANAEAFF. The CDR3 bases are TGTGCCAGCAGCTCCTCGGGCTACGCCAACGCTGAAGCTTTCTTT. Full variable domain (remainder filled in from reference TRBV11-2 and TRBJ1-1): EAGVAQSPRYKIIEKRQSVAFWCNPISGHATLYWYQQILGQGPKLLIQFQNNGVVDDSQLPKDRFSAERLKGVDSTLKIQPAKLEDSAVYLCASSSSGYANAEAFFGQGTRLTVV.

This clonotype was detected ten times or more. This chain links TRBV3-1 with TRBJ2-1; TRBD2 is a possible D gene (5 bases). V shed 4 bases and J shed 6 bases, with 19 bases lying between them. The germline CDR1 and CDR2 sequences are LGHDT and YNNKEL (reference sequence). The CDR3 contains 16 residues. For the CDR3, the DNA is TGTGCCAGCAGCCCTGGCGGGCGAGCGAGATTCAATGAGCAGTTCTTC. Translating gives CASSPGGRARFNEQFF.

This clonotype was seen ten or more times. The V and J genes are TRBV7-8 and TRBJ2-1, with D unresolved. The germline V gene has CDR1 SGHVS and CDR2 FQNEAQ. This CDR3 has 16 residues. Trimming removed 2 bases at V and 0 bases at J, with 11 bases between. CDR3 nucleotide sequence: TGTGCCAGCAGCTTACGGGTTCAAAGCTCCTACAATGAGCAGTTCTTC. Its protein product is CASSLRVQSSYNEQFF. Drawing the rest from reference TRBV7-8 and TRBJ2-1, the complete variable domain is GAGVSQSPRYKVAKRGQDVALRCDPISGHVSLFWYQQALGQGPEFLTYFQNEAQLDKSGLPSDRFFAERPEGSVSTLKIQRTQQEDSAVYLCASSLRVQSSYNEQFFGPGTRLTVL.

In this sample, this clonotype turned up a few times. The CDR3 sequence: CASSQNGGKNTEAFF. CDR3 DNA sequence: TGCGCCAGCAGCCAAAATGGAGGAAAGAACACTGAAGCTTTCTTT. This chain links TRBV4-1 with TRBJ1-1; D gene ambiguous. V gave up 2 bases and J gave up 1 base, with 11 bases separating them. CDR3 length: 15 amino acids. Per germline, CDR1 MGHRA and CDR2 YSYEKL.

V usage is TRBV3-1 and J usage is TRBJ1-1; D call uncertain. CDR1 is LGHDT, CDR2 YNNKEL, per germline (reference sequence). The CDR3 length is 15 residues. The V gene lost 4 bases and the J gene lost 1 base, with 13 bases spanning the gap. This chain's CDR3 is CASSPPIGGNTEAFF. The CDR3 DNA reads as TGTGCCAGCAGCCCTCCCATTGGAGGGAACACTGAAGCTTTCTTT.

This clonotype appeared many times. The chain links TRBV20-1 to TRBJ2-7; D call uncertain. CDR3 size: 11 residues. V lost 6 bases to trimming and J lost 5 bases, with 11 bases between them. Germline V CDR1 and CDR2: DFQATT, SNEGSKA (reference sequence). CDR3 residues: CSAQRRDEQYF. The CDR3 bases are TGCAGTGCCCAGAGAAGGGACGAGCAGTACTTC.

This clonotype has ten or more counts. The chain uses TRBV10-3 and TRBJ1-2, with D possibly being TRBD1 (6 bases). V was trimmed by 2 bases and J by 4 bases, leaving 11 bases between them. This CDR3 is 14 amino acids long. CDR1 is ENHRY and CDR2 is SYGVKD in the germline V gene. This CDR3 reads CAISEGSGAYGYTF. The CDR3 DNA reads TGTGCCATCAGTGAGGGTTCAGGGGCCTATGGCTACACCTTC.

This clonotype was seen repeatedly, ten times or more. The chain is built from TRBV2 and TRBJ1-4; D is undetermined. The CDR3 is 13 amino acids. V was clipped by 6 bases and J by 8 bases, with 13 bases between them. CDR1 is SNHLY and CDR2 is FYNNEI in the germline V gene. The CDR3 protein is CASSRGLDEKLFF. The CDR3 bases are TGTGCCAGCAGCCGAGGGCTAGACGAAAAACTGTTTTTT.

This clonotype was seen many times. The V and J genes are TRBV20-1 and TRBJ1-5; the D gene is possibly TRBD1 (5 bases). The germline CDR1 and CDR2 sequences are DFQATT and SNEGSKA (reference sequence). The V end was cut by 2 bases, the J end by 4 bases, with 15 bases between. This CDR3 spans 15 amino acids. CDR3 DNA sequence: TGCAGTGCTAGATTAAGGGGTAAGGGGAATCAGCCCCAGCATTTT. Protein: CSARLRGKGNQPQHF.

In this sample, this clonotype turned up many times. V usage is TRBV20-1 and J usage is TRBJ2-7; tentatively, D is TRBD1 or TRBD2 (6 bases each). The CDR3 has 14 amino acids. Looked up from germline, CDR1 is DFQATT and CDR2 is SNEGSKA (reference sequence). With 6 bases removed from V and 6 bases from J, the gap between germline ends came to 21 bases. As DNA, the CDR3 is TGCAGTGCGCGGCGGACAGCGACTAGTGGCGAGCAGTACTTC. It specifies CSARRTATSGEQYF.

At least ten counts were recorded for this clonotype. The J gene is TRBJ1-2, the V gene TRBV18, with D tentatively TRBD1 (5 bases). Germline V gene sequence: CDR1 KGHSH, CDR2 LQKENI. CDR3 length: 14 amino acids. Between the trimmed V and J ends, which lost 3 bases and 7 bases, there was a span of 15 bases. As DNA, the CDR3 is TGTGCCAGCTCACCTCGGAGGGGAGAATGTGGCTACACCTTC. It is translated as CASSPRRGECGYTF.

This clonotype was recorded a few times. A read error may be the cause here, since a much bigger clone is one base away. The chain couples TRBV12-3 or TRBV12-4 to TRBJ1-2; maybe TRBD1 (5 bases). The CDR3 has 15 amino acids. The CDR3 DNA reads TGTGCCAGCAGCCTAGCGGGGGTTTGGAACTATGGCGACACCTTC. This gives the protein CASSLAGVWNYGDTF.

In its sample, this clonotype was seen many times. The V gene is TRBV5-1, the J gene TRBJ1-2; a weak D match, TRBD1 (6 bases). CDR1 and CDR2 from the germline V gene are SGHRS and YFSETQ. V was pared by 2 bases and J by 8 bases, with 16 bases between. The length of the CDR3 is 14 residues. CDR3 nucleotide sequence: TGCGCCAGCAGCTTTACAGGGTCGTCGCAGGGCTACACCTTC. Amino acid sequence: CASSFTGSSQGYTF. The full variable domain, rest sourced from reference TRBV5-1 and TRBJ1-2, is KAGVTQTPRYLIKTRGQQVTLSCSPISGHRSVSWYQQTPGQGLQFLFEYFSETQRNKGNFPGRFSGRQFSNSRSEMNVSTLELGDSALYLCASSFTGSSQGYTFGSGTRLTVV.

This clonotype was observed many times. The J gene is TRBJ2-2, the V gene TRBV20-1; D could derive from TRBD1 or TRBD2 (5 bases each). Germline values: CDR1 DFQATT, CDR2 SNEGSKA (reference sequence). Trimming pared 8 bases from V and 5 bases from J, leaving 21 bases between. This CDR3 has 15 residues. This CDR3 is CSTQRGAGITGELFF. In nucleotides, the CDR3 is TGCAGTACCCAACGAGGGGCAGGGATAACCGGGGAGCTGTTTTTT.

This clonotype was recorded many times. The chain combines TRBV29-1 with TRBJ1-4; maybe TRBD1 (5 bases). The germline gives CDR1 SQVTM, CDR2 ANQGSEA. The CDR3 length is 13 residues. Trimming took off 4 bases at V and 3 bases at J, with 9 bases between the two ends. CDR3 region: CSVVGGSNEKLFF. CDR3 nucleotide sequence: TGCAGCGTTGTCGGGGGATCTAATGAAAAACTGTTTTTT.

This clonotype has at least ten counts. The V and J genes are TRBV7-2 and TRBJ2-7, with unresolved D. The germline CDR1 and CDR2 sequences are SGHTA and FQGNSA. Trimming pared 3 bases from V and 0 bases from J, leaving 18 bases between. The CDR3 sequence is 17 residues long. The CDR3 sequence is CASSLNLGIRSSYEQYF. CDR3 bases: TGTGCCAGCAGCTTGAACCTAGGGATCAGGAGCTCCTACGAGCAGTACTTC. The whole variable domain, remainder taken from reference TRBV7-2 and TRBJ2-7, is GAGVSQSPSNKVTEKGKDVELRCDPISGHTALYWYRQSLGQGLEFLIYFQGNSAPDKSGLPSDRFSAERTGGSVSTLTIQRTQQEDSAVYLCASSLNLGIRSSYEQYFGPGTRLTVT.

Only a few counts were recorded for this clonotype. This may stem from a read error, because a much larger clone lies one nucleotide away. CDR3 sequence (DNA): TGCGCCAGCAGCTTGGGTAACATGAACACTGAAGCTTTCTTT. This gives the protein CASSLGNMNTEAFF. The chain employs TRBV5-1 and TRBJ1-1; D uncertain. The CDR3 is made up of 14 amino acids. V was clipped by 0 bases and J by 0 bases, with 6 bases between them. The germline V gene has CDR1 SGHRS and CDR2 YFSETQ.

At least ten counts were recorded for this clonotype. This sequence joins TRBV9 and TRBJ2-1; 13 nucleotides line up with TRBD2. CDR1 and CDR2 (germline): SGDLS, YYNGEE. CDR3 length equals 18 residues. The ends lost 3 bases at V and 1 base at J; junction bases unmatched: 7. CDR3 amino acids: CASSATSGGTKSYNEQFF. The CDR3 DNA sequence: TGTGCCAGCAGCGCGACTAGCGGGGGGACCAAATCCTACAATGAGCAGTTCTTC.

This clonotype was found a few times. The chain carries TRBV7-2 and TRBJ2-3; 9 bases align to TRBD1. J gave up 0 bases and V 6 bases, and 10 bases lay outside the gene matches. This CDR3 has 17 amino acids. The germline gives CDR1 SGHTA, CDR2 FQGNSA. The CDR3 loop reads CASSLAGGTGSTDTQYF. The CDR3 nucleotides read TGTGCCAGCAGTCTAGCCGGGGGGACAGGGAGCACAGATACGCAGTATTTT.

This clonotype was detected ten times or more. This rearrangement joins TRBV5-1 to TRBJ1-2; tentatively, D is TRBD1 (6 bases). The germline V gene encodes CDR1 SGHRS and CDR2 YFSETQ. CDR3 length equals 15 residues. Trimming took 4 bases from V and 5 from J, leaving 18 bases between them. The CDR3 sequence is CASSLDRFGRYGYTF. In nucleotides, the CDR3 is TGCGCCAGCAGCCTGGACAGATTCGGACGGTATGGCTACACCTTC.

This clonotype was seen at least ten times. J is TRBJ1-1 and V is TRBV7-9; a possible D gene is TRBD1 (5 bases). CDR1 SEHNR and CDR2 FQNEAQ come from the germline V gene (reference sequence). V lost 1 base and J 2 bases, leaving 11 bases between the germline ends. The CDR3 is 15 amino acids. The CDR3 region is CASSLGWGANTEAFF. CDR3 sequence (DNA): TGTGCCAGCAGCTTAGGGTGGGGCGCTAACACTGAAGCTTTCTTT.

The table lists this clonotype with many counts. V usage is TRBV2 and J usage is TRBJ2-5; D is unclear. The CDR3 is 12 residues long. Germline V gives CDR1 SNHLY, CDR2 FYNNEI. V was shortened by 0 bases and J by 2 bases, with 1 base between the two germline ends. The CDR3 coding sequence is TGTGCCAGCAGTGAAGCGCAAGAGACCCAGTACTTC. The encoded protein is CASSEAQETQYF.

V and J are TRBV15 and TRBJ1-2, with a tentative D call TRBD1 (6 bases). In germline, CDR1 is LNHNV, CDR2 YYDKDF (reference sequence). The V end lost 2 bases, the J end lost 4 bases, and 11 bases lay between the germline ends. This CDR3 comprises 14 residues. In DNA form, the CDR3 reads TGTGCCACCAGCAGAACAGGGTCTGGCTATGGCTACACCTTC. It translates to CATSRTGSGYGYTF.

This clonotype was counted a few times. The chain joins TRBV5-1 to TRBJ2-7; D may be TRBD1 (6 bases). Germline V gene lookup returns CDR1 SGHRS and CDR2 YFSETQ. Between the trimmed V and J ends, which lost 0 bases and 2 bases, there was a span of 12 bases. The CDR3 length is 15 residues. CDR3 residues: CASSLAGHRAYEQYF. The DNA for the CDR3 is TGCGCCAGCAGCTTGGCCGGGCACAGGGCCTACGAGCAGTACTTC. Using reference TRBV5-1 and TRBJ2-7 for the parts outside the CDR3, the full variable domain is KAGVTQTPRYLIKTRGQQVTLSCSPISGHRSVSWYQQTPGQGLQFLFEYFSETQRNKGNFPGRFSGRQFSNSRSEMNVSTLELGDSALYLCASSLAGHRAYEQYFGPGTRLTVT.

This clonotype was counted ten times or more. The chain employs TRBV5-1 and TRBJ2-3; 7 nucleotides agree with TRBD2. In germline, CDR1 is SGHRS, CDR2 YFSETQ. The CDR3 runs to 14 residues. The junction had 7 bases not matched to a gene; V was cut back by 4 bases and J by 5 bases. The DNA for the CDR3 is TGCGCCAGCAGCGGGGGGACTATTGGAGATACGCAGTATTTT. Protein product: CASSGGTIGDTQYF.

This clonotype was counted at least ten times. The chain is built from TRBV6-5 and TRBJ2-3; 12 bases are a match to TRBD2. CDR1 MNHEY and CDR2 SVGAGI come from the germline V gene. The CDR3 covers 17 residues. V lost 5 bases to trimming and J lost 5 bases; unmatched junction nucleotides: 11. CDR3 bases: TGTGCCAGCAGTCACAATCCTAGCGGGGGGGCAATAGATACGCAGTATTTT. Its translation: CASSHNPSGGAIDTQYF.

This clonotype was picked up many times. This chain links TRBV2 with TRBJ1-5; TRBD1 might be the D (6 bases). CDR1 and CDR2 from the germline V gene are SNHLY and FYNNEI. This CDR3 is built from 15 residues. V was cut by 2 bases and J by 4 bases, with 12 bases left in between. The chain's CDR3 is CASSESLGGNQPQHF. In nucleotides, the CDR3 is TGTGCCAGCAGTGAATCGTTAGGGGGAAATCAGCCCCAGCATTTT.